This T cell receptor beta chain was profiled in a study of blood T cell repertoires in COVID-19. Study-wide context: Samples came from the United States, Italy and Spain, spanning acute and convalescent COVID-19. PBMCs, B-cell-depleted T cells, or T cells were the source of the cDNA or gDNA that made up the material.

Germline V gene sequence: CDR1 MNHEY, CDR2 SVGAGI. The CDR3 is made up of 13 amino acids. Germline trimming cut 6 bases from V and 7 bases from J; bases unmatched to any gene: 5. The authors' processing: From reference gene primer amplification, estimates of nucleated cell counts were derived. Here immunoSEQ multiplex PCR was the method, and the copy in TCRdb shows in-frame clones only, minus some. V, J and clone size derive from that table, while D and trimming were established from the DNA sequence. The data hold over 250,000 clones, with approximately 89% observed a single time. The Seattle patients joined while their infection was active and were tracked longitudinally afterward.

The sequencing sample was made of peripheral blood. The rearrangement links TRBV6-5 to TRBJ1-5; 8 nucleotides line up with TRBD1. This clonotype was sampled from a woman in her seventies with COVID-19, enrolled during active disease. The DNA of the CDR3 is TGTGCCAGCAGCTTGGACAGGGTACAGCCCCAGCATTTT. Its protein product is CASSLDRVQPQHF.